The clone carrying this T cell receptor (beta chain) came up many times. Its cognate antigen is unknown. Trimming at V came to 2 bases and at J to 6 bases, leaving 7 bases not matched to a gene. The germline CDR1 and CDR2 sequences are MGHRA and YSYEKL. The CDR3 contains 15 residues. This record comes from a study of T-cell reconstitution after alpha-beta-depleted transplantation in children. Study results and caveats: Fresh T-cell production supplied most of the T-cell counts and diversity seen one year after transplant. It was reported that alpha-beta T cells came from several hundred expanded graft clones (about two months after transplant). Surviving recipient T cells and thymic progenitors accounted for the high day-60 TCRbeta diversity observed in some patients.

For TCRbeta, the library was prepared with unique molecular identifiers. In TCRdb, the PCR reads were re-called with MiXCR into one record per CDR3 protein. The data contain some 29,000 distinct CDR3 sequences, roughly 6% of them seen just once; the ten biggest clones take up 5.5% to 7%. The starting material was PBMCs, mostly from graft donor cells, obtained 180 days after TCRalphabeta/CD19-depleted stem cell transplant. The rearrangement joins TRBV4-1 to TRBJ1-1; 9 nucleotides agree with TRBD1. The TCR comes from a male patient under 18 who had a stem cell transplant for acute myeloid leukemia, so the T cells may come from the graft donor. The CDR3 is CASSQRRTGDSEAFF. The DNA for the CDR3 is TGCGCCAGCAGCCAAAGGAGGACAGGGGATTCTGAAGCTTTCTTT.